These T cell receptor beta chains were read from a single sample in a study of T cells in Graves' hyperthyroidism and ophthalmopathy. Via MiXCR, TCRdb re-called the multiplex PCR reads, giving one row per CDR3 protein. Among roughly 500,000 distinct CDR3 sequences, about 16% were seen once, and the ten largest hold about 31%. The sample consisted of blood. All receptors come from a woman in her thirties with Graves' ophthalmopathy. The CDR3 runs from the conserved cysteine through the conserved F or W. A D gene is named only where the DNA matches it firmly. Clone size, where shown, is once, few, many, or a class for clones that have expanded.

J gene,D gene,V gene,clone size,CDR3 protein,CDR3 DNA
TRBJ2-7,NA,TRBV20-1,NA,CSARGTAREQYF,TGCAGTGCTAGAGGGACTGCTAGGGAGCAGTACTTC
TRBJ2-3,TRBD1,TRBV5-4,few,CASSLGDRGRRDTQYF,TGTGCCAGCAGCTTGGGGGACAGGGGTAGGAGGGATACGCAGTATTTT
TRBJ1-6,NA,TRBV6-1,NA,CASSEDQSSPLHF,TGTGCCAGCAGTGAAGATCAGAGTTCACCCCTCCACTTT
TRBJ2-7,NA,TRBV5-3,NA,CASSHHRDHVYEQYF,TGCGCCAGCAGCCATCACCGGGACCATGTTTACGAGCAGTACTTC
TRBJ1-5,NA,TRBV11-2,many,CASSLAGENQPQHF,TGTGCCAGCAGCTTGGCAGGGGAGAATCAGCCCCAGCATTTT
TRBJ1-4,TRBD1,TRBV12-3/TRBV12-4,many,CASSQGANEKLFF,TGTGCCAGTTCCCAGGGGGCTAATGAAAAACTGTTTTTT
TRBJ2-5,NA,TRBV12-3/TRBV12-4,many,CASNPGLAGETQYF,TGTGCCAGCAACCCCGGACTGGCAGGGGAGACCCAGTACTTC
TRBJ1-1,NA,TRBV4-1,NA,CASSQDIRAEAFF,TGCGCCAGCAGCCAAGATATAAGGGCTGAAGCTTTCTTT
TRBJ1-5,NA,TRBV7-2,many,CASSLSLDQPQHF,TGTGCCAGCAGCTTATCTCTGGATCAGCCCCAGCATTTT
TRBJ2-1,NA,TRBV28,few,CASSQGGAYNEQFF,TGTGCCAGCAGCCAGGGGGGCGCCTACAATGAGCAGTTCTTC
TRBJ2-7,TRBD1,TRBV29-1,NA,CSVARDSPYEQYF,TGCAGCGTTGCCCGGGACAGTCCCTACGAGCAGTACTTC